This T cell receptor (beta chain) derives from a study of OX40 agonist ivuxolimab in advanced cancers. Regarding the research as a whole: Ivuxolimab was an agonistic, fully human IgG2 monoclonal antibody directed against OX40 (CD134), a costimulatory receptor. Intravenous ivuxolimab was administered to patients every 2 weeks at six dose levels: 0.01, 0.1, 0.3, 1.5, 3 and 10 mg/kg. The paper covers the monotherapy dose-escalation part of the phase I ivuxolimab trial, which included N ≈ 57 patients. Of the approximately 54 patients in dose escalation, about 20 had hepatocellular carcinoma, approximately 15 had melanoma, 9 had renal cell carcinoma and 9 had head and neck cancer. Partial responses occurred in three dose-escalation patients, of whom one had hepatocellular carcinoma and two had cutaneous melanoma. Peripheral TCRbeta sequencing was intended to test whether TCR sequence diversity was altered and clonal T-cell expansion was caused by ivuxolimab. In the dose-escalation cohort, 82.7% of patients were male, and the mean age was approximately 60 years, with a range of about 23 to 85. Prior anti-PD-1, anti-PD-L1 or anti-CTLA-4 therapy was permitted, and approximately 39% of dose-escalation patients had received checkpoint inhibitors.

To sequence the TCRbeta CDR3 region, genomic DNA was isolated from the sorted cells. The immunoSEQ Assay was used to sequence the TCRbeta CDR3 regions. TCRdb's version of the immuneACCESS table is confined to in-frame rearrangements and falls short of the full clone set. An unresolved V gene accounts for under half of the shortfall where checked; the remainder is of unknown origin. This sample has approximately 71,000 clones in its table, and approximately 94% of those were observed once. Less than 20% of the sample is in the top ten clones. Points on this clone: Its target antigen remains unknown. Per-base quality was not reported, and no clone a single base away is much larger than it.

Study-wide findings and limitations: Low levels of normalized T-cell clonal expansion were also shown by some nonresponding patients. The antigen specificity of the peripheral T cells that underwent clonal expansion was not determined. In the 0.1-3.0 mg/kg groups, partial responders were among the patients with the lowest normalized peripheral clonal expansion, particularly in CD8+ T cells. After ivuxolimab, more expanded clones were found on average in CD8+ T cells than in CD4+ T cells. At doses of 0.1 to 3.0 mg/kg, clonal expansion of both CD4+ and CD8+ blood T cells was observed from baseline to week 6.

Patients with autoimmune disease history or receiving systemic immunosuppression were excluded from the trial. Peripheral blood for TCR sequencing was collected from all dose cohorts at baseline, on cycle 4 day 1, and on cycle 7 day 1. The samples were drawn from a first-in-human, open-label, multicenter phase I dose-escalation trial of ivuxolimab. The trial enrolled adults with locally advanced or metastatic head and neck squamous cell, hepatocellular, melanoma or renal cell carcinoma. Before TCR sequencing, CD4+ T cells and CD8+ T cells were sorted from peripheral blood as separate populations. V loses 8 bases, J loses 8 bases, and the germline ends lie 15 bases apart. Including cysteine and phenylalanine, the CDR3 has 12 amino acids. Just the 36-base CDR3 DNA is kept, in frame starting at base 1. CDR1 and CDR2 are read off the germline V gene as MDHEN and SYDVKM.

The sample here was CD4+ or CD8+ T cells sorted from blood, taken in a trial of the OX40 agonist ivuxolimab. This TCR was recovered from an adult with an advanced solid tumor such as melanoma, head and neck, liver or kidney cancer. The V and J segments used are TRBV28 and TRBJ1-2; TRBD1 could be the D gene, as 5 bases match. The sequence in DNA is TGTGCCAGCTCCTGGGGGAGGGACGGCTACACCTTC. The resulting protein is CASSWGRDGYTF.